Included here is one TCR beta chain sequence, with context. Each CDR3 protein is one row after TCRdb ran MiXCR on the RT-PCR reads. This sample has about 680,000 distinct CDR3 sequences; over 12% occur once, and the top ten carry 3.6%. The source material was memory CD4+ T cells from blood. The origin of this receptor is a female donor in good health, serving as a healthy control.

CDR3 DNA sequence: TGCGCCAGCAGCTTGGCCGACCCCGGATATGGCTACACCTTC. Amino acids: CASSLADPGYGYTF. The rearrangement links TRBV5-1 to TRBJ1-2; D is ambiguous. This CDR3 contains 14 residues. Per the germline V gene, CDR1 is SGHRS and CDR2 is YFSETQ. Trimming took off 0 bases at V and 5 bases at J, with 11 bases between the two ends.